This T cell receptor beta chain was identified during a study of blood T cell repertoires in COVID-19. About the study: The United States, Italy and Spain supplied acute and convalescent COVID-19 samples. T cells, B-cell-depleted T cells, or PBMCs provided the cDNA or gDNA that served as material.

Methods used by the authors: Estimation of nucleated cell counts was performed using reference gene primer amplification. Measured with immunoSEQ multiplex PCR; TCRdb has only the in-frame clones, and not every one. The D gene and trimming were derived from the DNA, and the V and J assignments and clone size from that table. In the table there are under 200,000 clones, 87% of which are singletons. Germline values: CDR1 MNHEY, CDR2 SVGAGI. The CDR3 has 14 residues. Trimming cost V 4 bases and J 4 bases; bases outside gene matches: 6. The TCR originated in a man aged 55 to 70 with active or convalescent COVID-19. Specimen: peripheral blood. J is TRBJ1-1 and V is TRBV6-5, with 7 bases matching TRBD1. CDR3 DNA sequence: TGTGCCAGCAGTTTAGAGACAGGGCTCACTGAAGCTTTCTTT. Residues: CASSLETGLTEAFF.